A selection of T cell receptor beta chains follows, all from one sample in a study of T cell repertoires in cytomegalovirus infection. Each CDR3 protein is one row after TCRdb ran MiXCR on the reads. This table holds 680,000 or so distinct CDR3 sequences, around 31% found once. Antigen specificity for these receptors is unknown. This specimen was cultured PBMCs, taken from culture after CMV antigen stimulation. The source of these receptors is a human donor in good health (CMV status not recorded). Some clones in this sample may be carry-over from other donors' samples. Each CDR3 is given with its conserved first and last residue. The D gene is left open where the match is weak. For some rows the clone size is stated as once, few or many, or as a class when expanded; others skip it.

>NA|TRBV27|TRBJ1-6|few
CASSFRLQPLHF
TGTGCCAGCAGTTTTCGGCTGCAACCCCTCCACTTT
>NA|TRBV20-1|TRBJ2-1|NA
CSANLGGGVYNEQFF
TGCAGTGCTAACCTCGGGGGCGGGGTCTACAATGAGCAGTTCTTC
>NA|TRBV20-1|TRBJ1-1|NA
CSAGAGARSAEAFF
TGCAGTGCTGGGGCTGGGGCGCGTTCCGCTGAAGCTTTCTTT
>TRBD1|TRBV6-2/TRBV6-3|TRBJ1-1|few
CASSYATGGYYTEAFF
TGTGCCAGCAGTTACGCAACAGGGGGCTATTACACTGAAGCTTTCTTT
>NA|TRBV10-3|TRBJ1-2|few
CAIRGSSGYTF
TGTGCCATCAGAGGGTCTAGTGGCTACACCTTC
>TRBD1|TRBV27|TRBJ2-1|NA
CASSQPGQAYNEQFF
TGTGCCAGCAGCCAGCCCGGACAGGCTTACAATGAGCAGTTCTTC
>TRBD2|TRBV7-9|TRBJ2-1|NA
CASSLGGTSGRAEQFF
TGTGCCAGCAGCTTAGGTGGGACTAGCGGGAGGGCCGAGCAGTTCTTC
>NA|TRBV5-5|TRBJ2-1|NA
CASSSSPPLDEQFF
TGTGCCAGCAGCTCCAGTCCCCCCTTGGATGAGCAGTTCTTC
>TRBD2|TRBV7-2|TRBJ2-7|NA
CASSPQSRGVYEQYF
TGTGCCAGCAGCCCCCAAAGCCGGGGGGTCTACGAGCAGTACTTC
>TRBD2|TRBV4-2|TRBJ2-3|NA
CASSQVRGDDTDTQYF
TGTGCCAGCAGCCAAGTTCGGGGGGATGACACAGATACGCAGTATTTT
>TRBD1|TRBV7-2|TRBJ2-5|many
CASGDRQGGETQYF
TGTGCCAGCGGGGACCGACAGGGGGGAGAGACCCAGTACTTC
>NA|TRBV27|TRBJ2-1|NA
CASSALARNNEQFF
TGTGCCAGCAGCGCCCTAGCGCGAAACAATGAGCAGTTCTTC
>TRBD1|TRBV6-2/TRBV6-3|TRBJ1-1|NA
CASSKSGGTGIQSRIAFF
TGTGCCAGCAGTAAATCCGGCGGGACAGGAATCCAAAGCCGCATAGCTTTCTTT
>NA|TRBV4-3|TRBJ2-3|NA
CASSQEGFYTQYF
TGCGCCAGCAGCCAAGAGGGGTTTTATACGCAGTATTTT
>NA|TRBV29-1|TRBJ2-1|NA
CSVTAGNEQFF
TGCAGCGTTACCGCGGGGAATGAGCAGTTCTTC
>NA|TRBV7-6|TRBJ1-6|NA
CASGYSENSPLHF
TGTGCCAGCGGATACTCGGAGAATTCACCCCTCCACTTT
>NA|TRBV6-5|TRBJ2-1|NA
CASSYVGGGHYNEQFF
TGTGCCAGCAGTTACGTTGGGGGAGGCCATTACAATGAGCAGTTCTTC
>NA|TRBV2|TRBJ2-7|NA
CASRNRSSGYEQYF
TGTGCCAGCAGGAATCGGTCTTCAGGCTACGAGCAGTACTTC
>TRBD1|TRBV6-1|TRBJ1-6|many
CASSSDRINSPLHF
TGTGCCAGCAGCTCGGACAGGATTAATTCACCCCTCCACTTT
>TRBD2|TRBV12-3/TRBV12-4|TRBJ2-1|few
CASSFRASGNEQFF
TGTGCCAGCAGTTTTCGGGCTAGCGGGAATGAGCAGTTCTTC
>NA|TRBV7-2|TRBJ2-5|NA
CASSLYGARETQYF
TGTGCCAGCAGCTTATACGGGGCAAGAGAGACCCAGTACTTC
>TRBD1|TRBV2|TRBJ2-2|NA
CASRGTGDTGELFF
TGTGCCAGCAGGGGGACAGGGGACACCGGGGAGCTGTTTTTT
>NA|TRBV28|TRBJ2-3|few
CASSLRGAVGDTQYF
TGTGCCAGCAGTTTAAGGGGGGCTGTAGGAGATACGCAGTATTTT
>NA|TRBV27|TRBJ1-5|NA
CASSLGGERAQHF
TGTGCCAGCAGTTTAGGGGGGGAGAGGGCCCAGCATTTT